The present T cell receptor (beta chain) was sequenced within a study of T cell repertoires in cytomegalovirus infection. This clonotype came up many times. V lost 4 bases to trimming and J lost 4 bases; unmatched junction nucleotides: 6. The CDR3 runs to 14 residues. Germline values: CDR1 LNHDA, CDR2 SQIVND (reference sequence). TCRdb redid the calling of the reads with MiXCR, one entry per CDR3 protein. The table has around 450,000 distinct CDR3 sequences, roughly 12% seen once; the top ten hold about 9.4%. The clonotype comes from a human donor in good health (CMV status not recorded). Some clones in this sample may be carry-over from other donors' samples. Sequencing was done on a sample of PBMCs. V and J are TRBV19 and TRBJ2-5; TRBD2 matches 7 bases. CDR3 protein: CASSTDWGGETQYF. The CDR3 nucleotides read TGTGCCAGTAGTACCGACTGGGGGGGAGAGACCCAGTACTTC.